Listed here are 3 T cell receptor beta chains from one sample, sequenced in a study of brain metastases from non-small cell lung cancer. This table comes from immunoSEQ multiplex PCR, and its TCRdb copy is limited to in-frame clones, with some not included. The data show roughly 2,600 clones, approximately 86% seen once. Sequenced: primary lung tumor tissue. These receptors originate from a donor aged 40 or over with non-small cell lung cancer.

The chain carries TRBV28 and TRBJ2-7, with TRBD1 matching over 12 bases. V shed 4 bases, J shed 6 bases, and the junction held 7 bases outside the gene matches. CDR3 length: 15 residues. Germline CDR1 and CDR2: MDHEN and SYDVKM. The CDR3 region is CASSYAGTGGPEQYF. The DNA of the CDR3 is TGTGCCAGCAGTTACGCCGGGACAGGGGGCCCCGAGCAGTACTTC.

The chain links TRBV2 to TRBJ1-6, with no clear D. Trimming shortened V by 3 bases and J by 0 bases, and 6 bases separated the two germline ends. Per the germline V gene, CDR1 is SNHLY and CDR2 is FYNNEI. This CDR3 contains 15 residues. CDR3 sequence: CASSDSSSYNSPLHF. The DNA of the CDR3 is TGTGCCAGCAGTGATTCGAGCTCCTATAATTCACCCCTCCACTTT.

About this clone: Because the CDR3's place on the DNA is in doubt, the DNA is left out and the CDR3 is given as listed by TCRdb. The rearrangement uses TRBV30 and TRBJ2-7; the table's D call of TRBD1 was not tested on the DNA. The CDR3 length equals 13 residues, ends included. From germline, CDR1 is GTSNPN and CDR2 SVGIG (reference sequence). This CDR3 reads CAWSVGQGNEQYF.